The 19 T cell receptor beta chains listed next were all sequenced from one sample in a study of T-cell reconstitution after alpha-beta-depleted transplantation in children. Preparation of the TCRbeta library was carried out with unique molecular identifiers. From the PCR reads, TCRdb called clonotypes with MiXCR, one entry per CDR3 protein. The sample holds more than 400,000 distinct CDR3 sequences; roughly 10% are singletons and the top ten take about 15%. This sample comprised PBMCs, mostly from graft donor cells, obtained 180 days after TCRalphabeta/CD19-depleted stem cell transplant. The receptors stem from a female patient aged 2-15 years who had a stem cell transplant for aplastic anemia, so the T cells may come from the graft donor.

This clonotype turned up a few times. The CDR3 region has the DNA TGTGCCAGCTCACCACCACAGGGCAGATCCAAAAACATTCAGTACTTC. Amino acid sequence: CASSPPQGRSKNIQYF. The V and J genes are TRBV18 and TRBJ2-4, with a possible D match to TRBD1 (6 bases). This CDR3 spans 16 amino acids. Germline CDR1 reads KGHSH; CDR2 reads LQKENI. V lost 0 bases and J lost 2, with 11 bases in between.

In its sample, this clonotype was seen a few times. The J gene is TRBJ2-1, the V gene TRBV7-8; TRBD2 aligns across 8 bases. Germline-derived CDR1 and CDR2 are SGHVS and FQNEAQ. The CDR3 consists of 15 residues. V lost 3 bases, J lost 5 bases, and 6 bases stayed unmatched. This CDR3 is CASSFAAGVNNEQFF. DNA for the CDR3: TGTGCCAGCAGCTTCGCAGCGGGAGTGAACAATGAGCAGTTCTTC.

This clonotype was seen a few times. CDR3 amino acids: CASSLGYTLNTEAFF. The CDR3 DNA reads TGCGCCAGCAGCTTGGGCTATACTTTGAACACTGAAGCTTTCTTT. The V gene is TRBV5-1, the J gene TRBJ1-1; D not resolved. CDR3 length: 15 amino acids. Per the germline V gene, CDR1 is SGHRS and CDR2 is YFSETQ. With 0 bases removed from V and 0 bases from J, the gap between germline ends came to 9 bases.

This clonotype was picked up many times. CDR3 sequence reads: CASSLAGGDEQYV. CDR3 bases: TGCGCCAGCAGCTTAGCGGGAGGGGACGAGCAGTACGTC. The V call is TRBV5-1, the J call TRBJ2-7, with TRBD2 matching 10 bases. The CDR3 extends over 13 amino acids. Per germline, CDR1 SGHRS and CDR2 YFSETQ. Trimming removed 2 bases from V and 5 bases from J; junction bases left unmatched: 1.

This clonotype has ten or more counts. V usage is TRBV6-1 and J usage is TRBJ2-7; D tentatively reads TRBD1 or TRBD2 (5 bases each). Trimming took off 5 bases at V and 2 bases at J, with 19 bases between the two ends. Germline V gene sequence: CDR1 MNHNS, CDR2 SASEGT. The CDR3 spans 16 residues. The CDR3 nucleotides are TGTGCCAGCAGTATCCCGGGGCTAAACGGCGCCTACGAGCAGTACTTC. Residues: CASSIPGLNGAYEQYF.

The chain uses TRBV14 and TRBJ2-1; weak D call: TRBD1 (5 bases). The CDR3 length is 16 residues. Trimming stripped 4 bases from V and 0 bases from J, with 13 bases between. The germline V gene has CDR1 SGHDN and CDR2 FVKESK. The CDR3 nucleotides are TGTGCCAGCAGCCTCCAACAGGCCAGCTCCTACAATGAGCAGTTCTTC. It yields the protein CASSLQQASSYNEQFF.

The sample holds a few counts of this clonotype. V usage is TRBV12-3 or TRBV12-4 and J usage is TRBJ2-3, with 9 bases aligning to TRBD1. This CDR3 is 16 amino acids long. V was pared by 3 bases and J by 2 bases, with 6 bases of the junction left unmatched. As DNA, the CDR3 is TGTGCCAGCAGTTTGGGGACAGGGTTCTTCACAGATACGCAGTATTTT. It specifies CASSLGTGFFTDTQYF.

The chain uses TRBV29-1 and TRBJ2-3; TRBD2 agrees at 7 bases. The J segment lost 3 bases and the V segment lost 4 bases, leaving 4 bases of the junction unmatched. This CDR3 comprises 13 residues. The V gene's germline CDR1 is SQVTM and CDR2 ANQGSEA. This CDR3 is CSVGGGGTDTQYF. CDR3 coding DNA: TGCAGCGTTGGGGGGGGGGGAACAGATACGCAGTATTTT.

The J gene is TRBJ2-3, the V gene TRBV12-3 or TRBV12-4, with a possible D match to TRBD1 (6 bases). Deletions cut 3 bases from V and 2 bases from J, with 12 bases between. This CDR3 has 15 amino acids. CDR3 sequence (DNA): TGTGCCAGCAGTTTCCTCCAGGGGCCCACAGATACGCAGTATTTT. Its protein is CASSFLQGPTDTQYF.

V is TRBV12-3 or TRBV12-4 and J is TRBJ2-1, with TRBD2 matching 7 bases. V lost 3 bases and J lost 3; bases outside the gene matches: 5. The CDR3 totals 15 residues. The CDR3 region has the DNA TGTGCCAGCAGTTTCCTCGGGAGGTTCTACAATGAGCAGTTCTTC. It yields the protein CASSFLGRFYNEQFF.

This clonotype was picked up many times. J is TRBJ2-4 and V is TRBV7-2, with TRBD2 as a possible D gene (7 bases). This CDR3 region has 19 residues. V shed 3 bases and J shed 1 base, with 22 bases lying between them. CDR1 SGHTA and CDR2 FQGNSA come from the germline V gene. The CDR3 coding sequence is TGTGCCAGCAGCTTTAGGGAATCTGGCAGGGGAGGGGCCAAAAACATTCAGTACTTC. Translated: CASSFRESGRGGAKNIQYF.

The chain is built from TRBV11-2 and TRBJ2-7; TRBD2 is a possible D gene (6 bases). The V gene lost 5 bases and the J gene lost 5 bases, with 13 bases spanning the gap. The CDR3 totals 13 residues. The germline V gene has CDR1 SGHAT and CDR2 FQNNGV. In nucleotides, the CDR3 is TGTGCCAGCAGCACGAGACTAGACCACGAGCAGTACGTC. It yields the protein CASSTRLDHEQYV.

The chain employs TRBV6-1 and TRBJ1-2; 7 nucleotides match TRBD1. After removal of 6 bases from V and 5 bases from J, the junction contained 18 bases not matched to a gene. The CDR3 length is 17 residues. Per germline, CDR1 MNHNS and CDR2 SASEGT. DNA for the CDR3: TGTGCCAGCAGGGTGGAATGGGGGCACAGGGGCATTTATGGCTACACCTTC. Protein: CASRVEWGHRGIYGYTF.

The V and J genes are TRBV15 and TRBJ2-7, with 8 bases matching TRBD2. The length of the CDR3 is 16 residues. The V gene's germline CDR1 is LNHNV and CDR2 YYDKDF (reference sequence). V trimming: 1 base; J trimming: 1 base; junction bases outside the gene matches: 6. CDR3 DNA sequence: TGTGCCACCAGCAGAGGAGCGGGAGTCGCTTCCTACGAGCAGTACTTC. Protein sequence: CATSRGAGVASYEQYF.

This clonotype was counted many times. The V and J genes are TRBV5-1 and TRBJ2-1, with 7 bases matching TRBD2. The CDR3 spans 16 residues. The V segment lost 4 bases and the J segment 0 bases; nucleotides outside the gene matches: 7. CDR1 and CDR2 (germline): SGHRS, YFSETQ. CDR3 sequence (DNA): TGCGCCAGCAGCATACTAGCGTCCCCCTCCTACAATGAGCAGTTCTTC. Amino acid sequence: CASSILASPSYNEQFF.

The chain is built from TRBV9 and TRBJ2-5; 9 positions agree with TRBD2. Germline-derived CDR1 and CDR2 are SGDLS and YYNGEE. V lost 6 bases, J lost 4 bases, and 13 bases stayed unmatched. The CDR3 is 16 amino acids. The CDR3 protein is CASTAGGGAFSETQYF. For the CDR3, the DNA is TGTGCCAGCACCGCGGGAGGGGGGGCCTTCTCAGAGACCCAGTACTTC.

The CDR3 coding sequence is TGTGCCAGCAGCTTAGGAGGTCAGGGGGGCCACGAGCAGTACTTC. Its protein product is CASSLGGQGGHEQYF. V usage is TRBV7-9 and J usage is TRBJ2-7; TRBD1 might be the D (7 bases). The V and J ends lost 1 base and 5 bases respectively, with 15 bases between them. Per the germline V gene, CDR1 is SEHNR and CDR2 is FQNEAQ (reference sequence). The length of the CDR3 is 15 residues.

This clonotype came up a few times. This chain connects TRBV4-3 to TRBJ2-1; TRBD2 matches 10 bases. The trim removed 2 bases at V and 2 bases at J, leaving 12 bases unmatched. CDR1 and CDR2 from the germline V gene are LGHNA and YSLEER. This CDR3 has 19 residues. The CDR3 region is CASSQSSGSGSLTYNEQFF. CDR3 bases: TGCGCCAGCAGCCAATCTAGCGGGAGTGGAAGTCTGACCTACAATGAGCAGTTCTTC.

The chain is built from TRBV2 and TRBJ2-7, with TRBD2 identical over 11 bases. Germline V gives CDR1 SNHLY, CDR2 FYNNEI. The CDR3 extends over 18 amino acids. V was pared by 6 bases and J by 3 bases, with 16 bases of the junction left unmatched. The DNA for the CDR3 is TGTGCCAGCAGCCTCTCTATTACTCCTAGCGGGAGGTTCTACGAGCAGTACGTC. This gives the protein CASSLSITPSGRFYEQYV.